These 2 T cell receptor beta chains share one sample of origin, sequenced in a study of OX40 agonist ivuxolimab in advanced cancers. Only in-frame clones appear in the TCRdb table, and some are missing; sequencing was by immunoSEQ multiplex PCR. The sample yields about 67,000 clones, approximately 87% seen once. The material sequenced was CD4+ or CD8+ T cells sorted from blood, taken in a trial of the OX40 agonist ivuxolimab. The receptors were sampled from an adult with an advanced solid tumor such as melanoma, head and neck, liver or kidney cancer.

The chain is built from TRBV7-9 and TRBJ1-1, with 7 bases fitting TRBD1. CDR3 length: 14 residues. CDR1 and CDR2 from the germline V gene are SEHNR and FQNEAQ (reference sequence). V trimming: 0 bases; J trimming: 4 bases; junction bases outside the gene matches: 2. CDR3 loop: CASSLASGGTEAFF. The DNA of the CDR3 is TGTGCCAGCAGCTTAGCCTCAGGGGGCACTGAAGCTTTCTTT.

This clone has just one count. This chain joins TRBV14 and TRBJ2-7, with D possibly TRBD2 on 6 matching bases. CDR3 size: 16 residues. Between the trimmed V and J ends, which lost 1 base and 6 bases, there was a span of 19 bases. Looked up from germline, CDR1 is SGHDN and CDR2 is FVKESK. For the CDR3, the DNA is TGTGCCAGCAGCCAAGTGGTTGTGTGGGGAGGTGGCGAGCAGTACTTC. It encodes CASSQVVVWGGGEQYF.